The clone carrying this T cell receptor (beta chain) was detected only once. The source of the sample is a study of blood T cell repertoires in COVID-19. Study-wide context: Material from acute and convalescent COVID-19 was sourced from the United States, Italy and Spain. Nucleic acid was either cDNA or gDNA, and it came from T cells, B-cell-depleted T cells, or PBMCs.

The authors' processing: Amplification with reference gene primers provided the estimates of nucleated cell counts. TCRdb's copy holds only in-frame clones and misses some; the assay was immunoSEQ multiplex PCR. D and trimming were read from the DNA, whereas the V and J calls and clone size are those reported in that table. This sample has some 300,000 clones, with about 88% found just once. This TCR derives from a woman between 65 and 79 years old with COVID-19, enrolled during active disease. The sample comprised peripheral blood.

CDR3 loop: CASSHIGEKGQYF. The DNA for the CDR3 is TGTGCCAGCAGTCACATCGGGGAAAAAGGGCAGTACTTC. V and J are TRBV7-8 and TRBJ2-7; TRBD2 might be the D (5 bases). Germline CDR1 is SGHVS and CDR2 is FQNEAQ. V was cut by 6 bases and J by 9 bases, with 18 bases left in between. This CDR3 is built from 13 residues.